A single sample is the source of the 26 T cell receptor beta chains below, sequenced in a study of cytomegalovirus exposure and HLA in healthy donors. The PCR ran on 60 Vbeta and 13 Jbeta primers. This table comes from immunoSEQ multiplex PCR, and its TCRdb copy is limited to in-frame clones, with some not included. The table lists some 77,000 clones, roughly 80% of them singletons, with about 30% in the top ten. The source material was PBMCs. These receptors were taken from a man aged 50 or older in good health and CMV-seropositive.

The sample holds a few counts of this clone. V gene TRBV4-1 combines with J gene TRBJ2-7, with a weak D call TRBD2 (6 bases). Per germline, CDR1 MGHRA and CDR2 YSYEKL. The length of the CDR3 is 13 residues. V lost 1 base and J 5 bases, leaving 9 bases between the germline ends. This CDR3 is CASSQGSGDEQYF. CDR3 bases: TGCGCCAGCAGCCAAGGCTCGGGAGACGAGCAGTACTTC.

This clone is medium-sized in the sample. This chain uses TRBV25-1 with TRBJ1-3; D gene uncertain. The germline V gene encodes CDR1 MGHDK and CDR2 SYGVNS. The CDR3 has 11 residues. Deletions cut 10 bases from V and 0 bases from J, with 4 bases between. The CDR3 DNA reads as TGTGCCACAAACTCTGGAAACACCATATATTTT. Amino acid sequence: CATNSGNTIYF.

The genes are TRBV2 and TRBJ2-2; 15 bases line up with TRBD2. The CDR3 is 20 residues long. Germline assignment: CDR1 SNHLY and CDR2 FYNNEI. V trimming: 4 bases; J trimming: 4 bases; junction bases outside the gene matches: 13. CDR3 amino acids: CASSGSHPGLAGGATGELFF. The CDR3 DNA follows: TGTGCCAGCAGTGGAAGCCATCCGGGACTAGCGGGAGGAGCCACCGGGGAGCTGTTTTTT.

The chain combines TRBV28 with TRBJ2-5; 11 positions agree with TRBD2. V shed 6 bases, J shed 5 bases, and the junction held 14 bases outside the gene matches. Per germline, CDR1 MDHEN and CDR2 SYDVKM. The CDR3 is 17 residues long. CDR3 sequence reads: CASSPLAGGPPFETQYF. The CDR3 bases are TGTGCCAGCAGCCCTCTAGCGGGAGGACCGCCGTTCGAGACCCAGTACTTC. Supplemented by reference TRBV28 and TRBJ2-5, the full variable domain reads DVKVTQSSRYLVKRTGEKVFLECVQDMDHENMFWYRQDPGLGLRLIYFSYDVKMKEKGDIPEGYSVSREKKERFSLILESASTNQTSMYLCASSPLAGGPPFETQYFGPGTRLLVL.

CDR3 in DNA: TGCGCCAGCAGCCCCGGGTCCCGGGGGACCGGGGAGCTGTTTTTT. Its protein product is CASSPGSRGTGELFF. The rearrangement joins TRBV4-1 to TRBJ2-2, with D possibly matching TRBD2 (6 bases). The CDR3 runs to 15 residues. Between the trimmed V and J ends, which lost 4 bases and 5 bases, there was a span of 14 bases. Germline V gives CDR1 MGHRA, CDR2 YSYEKL.

This sequence joins TRBV18 and TRBJ2-3, with a possible D match to TRBD2 (5 bases). V lost 6 bases to trimming and J lost 1 base, with 8 bases between them. Germline V gene lookup returns CDR1 KGHSH and CDR2 LQKENI. There are 13 residues in the CDR3. The CDR3 spells CASSEDGTDTQYF. DNA of the CDR3: TGTGCCAGCTCGGAGGACGGCACAGATACGCAGTATTTT.

V usage is TRBV11-3 and J usage is TRBJ1-1; no clear D gene. The V gene lost 2 bases and the J gene lost 4 bases, with 8 bases spanning the gap. Per the germline V gene, CDR1 is SGHNT and CDR2 is YENEEA. The length of the CDR3 is 13 residues. CDR3 coding DNA: TGTGCCAGCAGCTTAAACCCGGGCACTGAAGCTTTCTTT. Translating gives CASSLNPGTEAFF. Full variable domain (remainder filled in from reference TRBV11-3 and TRBJ1-1): EAGVVQSPRYKIIEKKQPVAFWCNPISGHNTLYWYLQNLGQGPELLIRYENEEAVDDSQLPKDRFSAERLKGVDSTLKIQPAELGDSAVYLCASSLNPGTEAFFGQGTRLTVV.

This clone has more than one count but fewer than ten. This CDR3 is CATSRDRQGFTGSYNSPLHF. The CDR3 nucleotides read TGTGCCACCAGCAGAGATCGTCAGGGGTTCACGGGCTCCTATAATTCACCCCTCCACTTT. The chain uses TRBV15 and TRBJ1-6; a weak D match, TRBD1 (6 bases). The germline gives CDR1 LNHNV, CDR2 YYDKDF (reference sequence). The V gene lost 0 bases and the J gene lost 0 bases, with 18 bases spanning the gap. The CDR3 is made up of 20 amino acids. The full variable domain, in which reference TRBV15 and TRBJ1-6 provide the parts outside the CDR3, is DAMVIQNPRYQVTQFGKPVTLSCSQTLNHNVMYWYQQKSSQAPKLLFHYYDKDFNNEADTPDNFQSRRPNTSFCFLDIRSPGLGDTAMYLCATSRDRQGFTGSYNSPLHFGNGTRLTVT.

V gene TRBV6-5 combines with J gene TRBJ1-2; no clear D. CDR3 length: 15 amino acids. The V end lost 0 bases, the J end lost 7 bases, and 15 bases lay between the germline ends. Germline V gene sequence: CDR1 MNHEY, CDR2 SVGAGI. DNA for the CDR3: TGTGCCAGCAGTTACTCAGTCGCAGTTATATCTGGCTACACCTTC. Amino acids: CASSYSVAVISGYTF.

The chain has TRBV5-6 and TRBJ1-3; D is undetermined. CDR1 SGHDT and CDR2 YYEEEE come from the germline V gene. The CDR3 contains 14 residues. V was pared by 5 bases and J by 0 bases, with 9 bases between. CDR3 nucleotide sequence: TGTGCCAGCAGGACACTCAACTCTGGAAACACCATATATTTT. It translates to CASRTLNSGNTIYF.

The rearrangement uses TRBV5-1 and TRBJ2-7, with TRBD2 matching over 11 bases. The CDR3 length is 16 residues. With 4 bases clipped from V and 2 bases from J, the junction kept 8 bases outside the gene matches. The germline V gene encodes CDR1 SGHRS and CDR2 YFSETQ. The CDR3 nucleotides are TGCGCCAGCAGCAAAGGGACTAGCGGATCGACCTACGAGCAGTACTTC. It codes for CASSKGTSGSTYEQYF. The full variable domain, in which reference TRBV5-1 and TRBJ2-7 provide the parts outside the CDR3, is KAGVTQTPRYLIKTRGQQVTLSCSPISGHRSVSWYQQTPGQGLQFLFEYFSETQRNKGNFPGRFSGRQFSNSRSEMNVSTLELGDSALYLCASSKGTSGSTYEQYFGPGTRLTVT.

This clone is large (0.1 to 1%) within its sample. The chain has TRBV11-3 and TRBJ2-7, with a weak D call TRBD2 (6 bases). V lost 4 bases to trimming and J lost 4 bases, with 23 bases between them. Germline loops: CDR1 SGHNT, CDR2 YENEEA. The CDR3 extends over 17 amino acids. The CDR3 DNA sequence: TGTGCCAGCAGCTCGTCCGTCTCTGATAGCGGTGAATACGAGCAGTACTTC. This encodes CASSSSVSDSGEYEQYF.

V and J are TRBV5-1 and TRBJ2-2; TRBD1 is a possible D gene (5 bases). This CDR3 comprises 14 residues. Germline V lookup: CDR1 SGHRS, CDR2 YFSETQ. The CDR3 here is CATRGTGGAGELFF. CDR3 bases: TGCGCGACCCGAGGAACAGGTGGGGCCGGGGAGCTGTTTTTT.

A few counts support this clone. V is TRBV30 and J is TRBJ1-5, with D possibly TRBD1 on 5 matching bases. There are 15 residues in the CDR3. Trimming left V 3 bases short and J 3 bases short, with 15 bases between. Per the germline V gene, CDR1 is GTSNPN and CDR2 is SVGIG (reference sequence). CDR3 region: CAWSGGGPTNQPQHF. Written as DNA, the CDR3 is TGTGCCTGGAGCGGGGGGGGACCGACCAATCAGCCCCAGCATTTT. Using reference TRBV30 and TRBJ1-5 for the parts outside the CDR3, the full variable domain is SQTIHQWPATLVQPVGSPLSLECTVEGTSNPNLYWYRQAAGRGLQLLFYSVGIGQISSEVPQNLSASRPQDRQFILSSKKLLLSDSGFYLCAWSGGGPTNQPQHFGDGTRLSIL.

The chain uses TRBV29-1 and TRBJ2-3, with 9 bases aligning to TRBD2. This CDR3 spans 14 amino acids. Per the germline V gene, CDR1 is SQVTM and CDR2 is ANQGSEA. After removal of 7 bases from V and 7 bases from J, the junction contained 12 bases not matched to a gene. The CDR3: CSGSRGLASNTQYF. The CDR3 coding sequence is TGCAGCGGCTCCCGTGGACTAGCGTCGAATACGCAGTATTTT.

J is TRBJ2-7 and V is TRBV5-1, with 10 nucleotides matching TRBD2. The CDR3 loop spans 14 amino acids. In germline, CDR1 is SGHRS, CDR2 YFSETQ. Trimming removed 4 bases from V and 11 bases from J; junction bases left unmatched: 12. CDR3 region: CASSALAGGLAEYF. For the CDR3, the DNA is TGCGCCAGCAGCGCATTAGCGGGAGGCTTAGCGGAGTACTTC.

V is TRBV14 and J is TRBJ1-4; D is perhaps TRBD1 (6 bases). Germline lookup yields CDR1 SGHDN and CDR2 FVKESK. V was pared by 4 bases and J by 8 bases, with 17 bases between. The CDR3 runs 15 residues. The CDR3 sequence is CASSLKTVRGEKLFF. CDR3 bases: TGTGCCAGCAGCCTAAAGACGGTTAGGGGGGAAAAACTGTTTTTT. Complete variable domain (other parts from reference TRBV14 and TRBJ1-4): EAGVTQFPSHSVIEKGQTVTLRCDPISGHDNLYWYRRVMGKEIKFLLHFVKESKQDESGMPNNRFLAERTGGTYSTLKVQPAELEDSGVYFCASSLKTVRGEKLFFGSGTQLSVL.

As DNA, the CDR3 is TGTGCCAGCAAATCGGGAGGTTCCTACAATGAGCAGTTCTTC. It translates to CASKSGGSYNEQFF. The chain uses TRBV2 and TRBJ2-1; 7 bases are shared with TRBD2. The J segment lost 1 base and the V segment lost 7 bases, leaving 4 bases of the junction unmatched. Germline V gene sequence: CDR1 SNHLY, CDR2 FYNNEI. This CDR3 has 14 residues. Full variable domain (missing parts from reference TRBV2 and TRBJ2-1): EPEVTQTPSHQVTQMGQEVILRCVPISNHLYFYWYRQILGQKVEFLVSFYNNEISEKSEIFDDQFSVERPDGSNFTLKIRSTKLEDSAMYFCASKSGGSYNEQFFGPGTRLTVL.

CDR3: CASSDLTGTGNTIYF. The CDR3 coding sequence is TGTGCCAGCAGTGACTTGACAGGGACTGGAAACACCATATATTTT. This chain links TRBV6-1 with TRBJ1-3, with TRBD1 matching over 7 bases. V gave up 3 bases and J gave up 2 bases; unmatched junction bases: 4. CDR1 MNHNS and CDR2 SASEGT come from the germline V gene. This CDR3 comprises 15 residues.

The chain has TRBV4-1 and TRBJ1-1; D unresolved. Germline values: CDR1 MGHRA, CDR2 YSYEKL. CDR3 length equals 15 residues. The V end was cut by 2 bases, the J end by 1 base, with 11 bases between. In DNA form, the CDR3 reads TGCGCCAGCAGCCAAACGGGGTCGGGGAACACTGAAGCTTTCTTT. Its translation: CASSQTGSGNTEAFF.

The chain has TRBV4-2 and TRBJ1-5, with D possibly being TRBD1 (6 bases). This CDR3 region has 15 residues. The germline V gene has CDR1 LGHNA and CDR2 YNFKEQ. Deletions cut 2 bases from V and 6 bases from J, with 14 bases between. The CDR3 region is CASSQRAGETQPQHF. CDR3 nucleotide sequence: TGTGCCAGCAGCCAAAGGGCAGGGGAGACTCAGCCCCAGCATTTT.

The rearrangement joins TRBV4-1 to TRBJ1-5, with TRBD1 identical over 8 bases. Germline V gives CDR1 MGHRA, CDR2 YSYEKL. The junction had 11 bases not matched to a gene; V was cut back by 4 bases and J by 6 bases. The CDR3 consists of 16 residues. The CDR3 region has the DNA TGCGCCAGCAGCCCTACAGAGACAGGGGTTTTTCAGCCCCAGCATTTT. It yields the protein CASSPTETGVFQPQHF.

The genes are TRBV23-1 and TRBJ2-7; 11 bases align to TRBD2. TRBV23-1 is annotated as an ORF whose role is uncertain. The J segment lost 2 bases and the V segment lost 8 bases, leaving 5 bases of the junction unmatched. CDR3 length equals 14 residues. CDR3 amino acids: CASGTSGGTYEQYF. CDR3 coding DNA: TGCGCCAGCGGCACTAGCGGGGGTACCTACGAGCAGTACTTC.

This clone was seen a handful of times. J is TRBJ2-1 and V is TRBV10-1, with TRBD2 matching over 12 bases. Germline trimming cut 2 bases from V and 9 bases from J; bases unmatched to any gene: 11. The CDR3 sequence is 17 residues long. The germline V gene encodes CDR1 WNHNN and CDR2 SYGVQD (reference sequence). The CDR3 protein is CASSEIRPSGRAGEQFF. CDR3 nucleotide sequence: TGCGCCAGCAGTGAGATTAGGCCTAGCGGGAGGGCCGGTGAGCAGTTCTTC.

The chain combines TRBV9 with TRBJ2-3, with TRBD2 matching over 13 bases. Looked up from germline, CDR1 is SGDLS and CDR2 is YYNGEE. With V trimmed by 3 bases and J by 5 bases, 6 bases remained unmatched. This CDR3 has 16 amino acids. The CDR3 is CASSATGTSGIDTQYF. In DNA form, the CDR3 reads TGTGCCAGCAGCGCCACCGGGACTAGCGGGATAGATACGCAGTATTTT.

V is TRBV21-1 and J is TRBJ2-5; the tabulated D call, TRBD1, remains unverified against the DNA. TRBV21-1 is an annotated pseudogene. This CDR3 spans 16 amino acids. The CDR3 is CASSKRPDRLGETQYF. The CDR3 DNA is TGTGCCAGCAGCAAAAGGCCGGACAGGTTGGGAGAGACCCAGTACTTC.